This T cell receptor beta chain emerged from a study of T cells in Graves' hyperthyroidism and ophthalmopathy. In the study overall: The blood sample was taken at first diagnosis, before treatment began.

Overall study findings and caveats: A model using 13 V-J features told ophthalmopathy apart from stable hyperthyroidism. Blood also carried most thyroid clonotypes expanded above 0.001.

About this clonotype: The antigen remains undetermined.

The CDR3 has 15 residues. Trimming removed 0 bases from V and 5 bases from J; junction bases left unmatched: 4. Germline V gives CDR1 SGDLS, CDR2 YYNGEE. The CDR3 regions of TCR beta were amplified from RNA transcripts. TCR CDR3 underwent first-round RT-PCR with the HTBI primer set. TCRdb re-called the multiplex PCR reads through MiXCR, storing one row per CDR3 protein. The repertoire has some 620,000 distinct CDR3 sequences, 15% to 20% of them found once; the top ten carry 3.8%. No ophthalmopathy progression within 18 months constituted stable Graves' hyperthyroidism. The genes are TRBV9 and TRBJ2-2; 7 bases align to TRBD2. The receptor was isolated from a woman aged 25 to 39 with Graves' hyperthyroidism. The source material was blood. The DNA of the CDR3 is TGTGCCAGCAGCGTAGCTACGCGGGAGACCGGGGAGCTGTTTTTT. Protein: CASSVATRETGELFF.